These 18 T cell receptor beta chains came from one sample sequenced in a study of T cell repertoires in cytomegalovirus infection. TCRdb redid the calling of the reads with MiXCR, one entry per CDR3 protein. The sample yields about 160,000 distinct CDR3 sequences, roughly 21% seen once. Their specific antigens are unknown. Here the sequenced sample was CD8+ T cells from cultured PBMCs, taken from culture after CMV antigen stimulation. The receptors derive from a human donor in good health (CMV status not recorded). Some clones in this sample may be carry-over from other donors' samples.

The chain is built from TRBV30 and TRBJ1-1, with TRBD1 as a possible D gene (5 bases). Deletions cut 1 base from V and 10 bases from J, with 13 bases between. Per germline, CDR1 GTSNPN and CDR2 SVGIG (reference sequence). This CDR3 is built from 12 residues. The CDR3 region has the DNA TGTGCCTGGAGTGGGGGACCAAATGTAGCTTTCTTT. It yields the protein CAWSGGPNVAFF.

The gene calls are TRBV7-9 and TRBJ1-2; D is possibly TRBD1 (6 bases). The V end was cut by 2 bases, the J end by 4 bases, with 11 bases between. From germline, CDR1 is SEHNR and CDR2 FQNEAQ (reference sequence). The CDR3 runs to 14 residues. The DNA of the CDR3 is TGTGCCAGCAGCTTATTGGACAGCCTCTATGGCTACACCTTC. Amino acid sequence: CASSLLDSLYGYTF.

The table lists this clonotype with a few counts. The rearrangement uses TRBV7-2 and TRBJ1-1; weak D call: TRBD1 (5 bases). The germline V gene encodes CDR1 SGHTA and CDR2 FQGNSA. The CDR3 is 15 residues long. Trimming pared 0 bases from V and 1 base from J, leaving 9 bases between. In DNA form, the CDR3 reads TGTGCCAGCAGCTTAGCTCCCCAGGGGAACACTGAAGCTTTCTTT. It specifies CASSLAPQGNTEAFF. The whole variable domain, remainder taken from reference TRBV7-2 and TRBJ1-1, is GAGVSQSPSNKVTEKGKDVELRCDPISGHTALYWYRQSLGQGLEFLIYFQGNSAPDKSGLPSDRFSAERTGGSVSTLTIQRTQQEDSAVYLCASSLAPQGNTEAFFGQGTRLTVV.

This clonotype was seen many times. The chain carries TRBV12-3 or TRBV12-4 and TRBJ1-5; D is undetermined. The CDR3 contains 14 residues. V lost 3 bases to trimming and J lost 0 bases, with 6 bases between them. The CDR3: CASSLTHSNQPQHF. CDR3 coding DNA: TGTGCCAGCAGTTTGACACATAGCAATCAGCCCCAGCATTTT.

Ten or more counts support this clonotype. The J gene is TRBJ2-7, the V gene TRBV12-3 or TRBV12-4; TRBD1 matches 7 bases. The J segment lost 4 bases and the V segment lost 3 bases, leaving 6 bases of the junction unmatched. The CDR3 length is 14 residues. CDR3 residues: CASSFEQGRYEQYF. Written as DNA, the CDR3 is TGTGCCAGCAGTTTTGAACAGGGGAGATACGAGCAGTACTTC.

This clonotype was counted only a few times. The chain is built from TRBV10-1 and TRBJ1-4, with D possibly TRBD1 on 6 matching bases. Germline CDR1 reads WNHNN; CDR2 reads SYGVQD (reference sequence). Trimming took 1 base from V and 5 from J, leaving 11 bases between them. The CDR3 length is 15 residues. The CDR3 region is CASSEYRASNEKLFF. Written as DNA, the CDR3 is TGCGCCAGCAGTGAGTACAGGGCATCGAATGAAAAACTGTTTTTT.

This clonotype was seen a few times. V usage is TRBV7-2 and J usage is TRBJ2-7; a possible D gene is TRBD2 (7 bases). The length of the CDR3 is 15 residues. In germline, CDR1 is SGHTA, CDR2 FQGNSA. Trimming took off 0 bases at V and 5 bases at J, with 14 bases between the two ends. The CDR3: CASSLASVGGHEQYF. The CDR3, as DNA: TGTGCCAGCAGCTTAGCCTCAGTGGGGGGGCACGAGCAGTACTTC. The full variable domain, rest sourced from reference TRBV7-2 and TRBJ2-7, is GAGVSQSPSNKVTEKGKDVELRCDPISGHTALYWYRQSLGQGLEFLIYFQGNSAPDKSGLPSDRFSAERTGGSVSTLTIQRTQQEDSAVYLCASSLASVGGHEQYFGPGTRLTVT.

Worth noting for this clonotype: A junction end diverges from the germline sequence, so it may reflect a read error. The V and J genes are TRBV7-2 and TRBJ2-7; 7 bases are a match to TRBD2. The CDR3 has 20 amino acids. From germline, CDR1 is SGHTA and CDR2 FQGNSA. In DNA form, the CDR3 reads TGTGCCAGAAGCTTAGGTGTTGACAGTATAAGCGGGGAGAGCTCCTACGAGCAGTACTTC. It specifies CARSLGVDSISGESSYEQYF.

This chain joins TRBV7-2 and TRBJ2-1; D is unclear. This CDR3 has 15 amino acids. V was shortened by 0 bases and J by 1 base, with 7 bases between the two germline ends. CDR1 is SGHTA and CDR2 is FQGNSA in the germline V gene. CDR3: CASSLAGWSYNEQFF. CDR3 sequence (DNA): TGTGCCAGCAGCTTAGCGGGGTGGTCCTACAATGAGCAGTTCTTC.

The chain joins TRBV28 to TRBJ1-2, with 10 bases that match TRBD1. CDR3 length: 13 amino acids. J was trimmed by 7 bases and V by 5 bases; bases with no gene match: 4. CDR1 and CDR2 (germline): MDHEN, SYDVKM. The CDR3 coding sequence is TGTGCCAGCAGTACAAGGACAGGGGGTGGCTACACCTTC. This sequence encodes CASSTRTGGGYTF.

The chain combines TRBV7-6 with TRBJ2-1; 11 positions agree with TRBD2. V was pared by 3 bases and J by 0 bases, with 4 bases of the junction left unmatched. Germline CDR1 and CDR2: SGHVS and FNYEAQ. There are 17 residues in the CDR3. The CDR3 region is CASSFRLAGSSYNEQFF. The CDR3 DNA is TGTGCCAGCAGCTTCAGACTAGCGGGGAGCTCCTACAATGAGCAGTTCTTC. The full variable domain, completed using reference TRBV7-6 and TRBJ2-1, is GAGVSQSPRYKVTKRGQDVALRCDPISGHVSLYWYRQALGQGPEFLTYFNYEAQQDKSGLPNDRFSAERPEGSISTLTIQRTEQRDSAMYRCASSFRLAGSSYNEQFFGPGTRLTVL.

The chain recombines TRBV2 with TRBJ2-2; 10 positions match TRBD1. V lost 2 bases to trimming and J lost 6 bases; unmatched junction nucleotides: 6. This CDR3 has 16 residues. Germline lookup yields CDR1 SNHLY and CDR2 FYNNEI. The CDR3 DNA sequence: TGTGCCAGCAGTGAACCGGGACAGGGGTATTCCGGGGAGCTGTTTTTT. This sequence encodes CASSEPGQGYSGELFF.

This chain connects TRBV20-1 to TRBJ2-7; D assignment may be TRBD1 or TRBD2 (5 bases each). From germline, CDR1 is DFQATT and CDR2 SNEGSKA (reference sequence). The CDR3 sequence is 15 residues long. As DNA, the CDR3 is TGCAGGGTCCCCTATCCGGGGACCTACTCCTACGAGCAGTACTTC. This sequence encodes CRVPYPGTYSYEQYF.

This clonotype was picked up many times. The chain combines TRBV7-2 with TRBJ1-2; TRBD1 aligns across 8 bases. The V segment lost 7 bases and the J segment 8 bases; nucleotides outside the gene matches: 15. The CDR3 is made up of 15 amino acids. Germline assignment: CDR1 SGHTA and CDR2 FQGNSA. The CDR3 DNA follows: TGTGCCAGCAACCGAAACAGGGGGACCTTCGGGGGCTACACCTTC. It yields the protein CASNRNRGTFGGYTF.

This clonotype was detected many times. The genes are TRBV7-9 and TRBJ2-2, with TRBD2 as a possible D gene (6 bases). The CDR3 totals 15 residues. Germline CDR1 and CDR2: SEHNR and FQNEAQ (reference sequence). The V and J ends lost 5 bases and 4 bases respectively, with 14 bases between them. CDR3 sequence (DNA): TGTGCCAGCAGCCCAACACTGCGGGGCACCGGGGAGCTGTTTTTT. Translation: CASSPTLRGTGELFF. The full variable domain, its missing parts supplied by reference TRBV7-9 and TRBJ2-2, is DTGVSQNPRHKITKRGQNVTFRCDPISEHNRLYWYRQTLGQGPEFLTYFQNEAQLEKSRLLSDRFSAERPKGSFSTLEIQRTEQGDSAMYLCASSPTLRGTGELFFGEGSRLTVL.

The V and J genes are TRBV12-3 or TRBV12-4 and TRBJ2-1; no clear D. Trimming cost V 2 bases and J 2 bases, with 4 bases left between them. The CDR3 consists of 13 residues. The CDR3 sequence: CASSLSTYNEQFF. The CDR3, as DNA: TGTGCCAGCAGTTTATCGACCTACAATGAGCAGTTCTTC.

This clonotype has just a few counts. The V gene is TRBV6-5, the J gene TRBJ2-5, with D possibly being TRBD2 (6 bases). CDR1 MNHEY and CDR2 SVGAGI come from the germline V gene. The V end was cut by 7 bases, the J end by 5 bases, with 14 bases between. This CDR3 is 13 amino acids long. CDR3 sequence: CASTLRRGETQYF. In DNA form, the CDR3 reads TGTGCCAGCACGCTGCGGAGGGGCGAGACCCAGTACTTC.

The chain employs TRBV19 and TRBJ2-6; D is perhaps TRBD1 (6 bases). Trimming stripped 4 bases from V and 2 bases from J, with 9 bases between. Germline V gene lookup returns CDR1 LNHDA and CDR2 SQIVND (reference sequence). This CDR3 comprises 15 residues. The CDR3 DNA reads TGTGCCAGTAGTAAACAGGGCCCTGGGGCCAACGTCCTGACTTTC. It specifies CASSKQGPGANVLTF.